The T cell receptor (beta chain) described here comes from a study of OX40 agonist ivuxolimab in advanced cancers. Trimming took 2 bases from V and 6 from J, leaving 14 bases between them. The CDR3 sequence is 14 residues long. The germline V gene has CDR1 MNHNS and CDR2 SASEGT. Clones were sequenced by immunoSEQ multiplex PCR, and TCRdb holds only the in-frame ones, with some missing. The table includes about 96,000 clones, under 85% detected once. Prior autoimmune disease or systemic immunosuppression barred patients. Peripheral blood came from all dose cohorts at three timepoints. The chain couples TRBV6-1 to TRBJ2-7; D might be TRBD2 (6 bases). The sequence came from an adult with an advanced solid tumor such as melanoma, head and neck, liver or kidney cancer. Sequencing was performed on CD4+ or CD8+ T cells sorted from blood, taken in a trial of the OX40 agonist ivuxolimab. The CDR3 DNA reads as TGTGCCAGCAGTGAATTGGAGGGCTCCGTCGAGCAGTACTTC. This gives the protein CASSELEGSVEQYF.